The 15 T cell receptor beta chains below come from one sample, sequenced in a study of OX40 agonist ivuxolimab in advanced cancers. Libraries were prepared by immunoSEQ multiplex PCR; TCRdb keeps only in-frame clonotypes and omits some of them. Among 55,000 to 65,000 clones listed, less than 85% were seen once. The sample in question was CD4+ or CD8+ T cells sorted from blood, obtained in a trial of the OX40 agonist ivuxolimab. The receptors derive from an adult with an advanced solid tumor such as melanoma, head and neck, liver or kidney cancer.

Of note for this clone: A read error may produce the germline difference seen at one junction end. The chain is built from TRBV28 and TRBJ2-7, with TRBD2 matching over 9 bases. This CDR3 contains 12 residues. CDR1 MDHEN and CDR2 SYDVKM come from the germline V gene. CDR3 coding DNA: TGTGCCAGCAGTGCCCCTGGACTAGCGCAGGTATTC. Protein product: CASSAPGLAQVF.

The gene calls are TRBV18 and TRBJ2-7, with D possibly TRBD2 on 6 matching bases. CDR3 length: 14 residues. Looked up from germline, CDR1 is KGHSH and CDR2 is LQKENI. V lost 3 bases to trimming and J lost 0 bases, with 9 bases between them. In DNA form, the CDR3 reads TGTGCCAGCTCACCCGGGACTCCCTCCTACGAGCAGTACTTC. It yields the protein CASSPGTPSYEQYF.

The rearrangement links TRBV7-8 to TRBJ2-7; D is unresolved. In germline, CDR1 is SGHVS, CDR2 FQNEAQ. The CDR3 has 15 amino acids. Trimming took off 5 bases at V and 5 bases at J, with 19 bases between the two ends. DNA for the CDR3: TGTGCCAGCAGCCCTGTACGTAGACTTGCGGACGAGCAGTACTTC. Protein product: CASSPVRRLADEQYF.

V is TRBV2 and J is TRBJ2-7; D is tentatively TRBD1 or TRBD2 (5 bases each). The V gene lost 8 bases and the J gene lost 0 bases, with 14 bases spanning the gap. The CDR3 runs 14 residues. Germline CDR1 is SNHLY and CDR2 is FYNNEI. In DNA, the CDR3 is TGTGCCAGCGATTTGGGGGAGATCTCCTACGAGCAGTACTTC. As protein: CASDLGEISYEQYF.

The chain uses TRBV19 and TRBJ1-3, with unresolved D. The germline V gene encodes CDR1 LNHDA and CDR2 SQIVND (reference sequence). V lost 6 bases and J lost 0, with 9 bases in between. The CDR3 loop spans 14 amino acids. The DNA for the CDR3 is TGTGCCAGTAGGATTGTGAACTCTGGAAACACCATATATTTT. Its protein product is CASRIVNSGNTIYF. The full variable domain, in which reference TRBV19 and TRBJ1-3 provide the parts outside the CDR3, is DGGITQSPKYLFRKEGQNVTLSCEQNLNHDAMYWYRQDPGQGLRLIYYSQIVNDFQKGDIAEGYSVSREKKESFPLTVTSAQKNPTAFYLCASRIVNSGNTIYFGEGSWLTVV.

The gene calls are TRBV28 and TRBJ1-4; TRBD1 matches at 8 bases. With V trimmed by 3 bases and J by 8 bases, 5 bases remained unmatched. Germline CDR1 MDHEN, CDR2 SYDVKM. The CDR3 totals 14 residues. CDR3: CASSLQGASEKLFF. The CDR3 DNA sequence: TGTGCCAGCAGTTTGCAGGGGGCTTCCGAAAAACTGTTTTTT.

This chain connects TRBV4-1 to TRBJ2-7; TRBD2 matches at 7 bases. Trimming took 1 base from V and 4 from J; bases not matched to a gene: 7. In germline, CDR1 is MGHRA, CDR2 YSYEKL. This CDR3 spans 15 amino acids. In nucleotides, the CDR3 is TGCGCCAGCAGCCAAGTAGAGCGGGGCATTTACGAGCAGTACTTC. This translates into CASSQVERGIYEQYF.

The chain joins TRBV4-1 to TRBJ2-2; 10 bases match TRBD2. The V segment lost 1 base and the J segment 3 bases; nucleotides outside the gene matches: 8. CDR1 is MGHRA and CDR2 is YSYEKL in the germline V gene. The CDR3 runs 18 residues. The CDR3 spells CASSQAPRTSGDTGELFF. The CDR3 coding sequence is TGCGCCAGCAGCCAAGCCCCCCGGACTAGCGGCGACACCGGGGAGCTGTTTTTT.

This chain joins TRBV6-6 and TRBJ2-1; D is tentatively TRBD1 or TRBD2 (5 bases each). Germline loops: CDR1 MNHNY, CDR2 SVGAGI (reference sequence). The CDR3 is made up of 16 amino acids. V lost 6 bases, J lost 6 bases, and 21 bases lay in between. The CDR3 reads CASSYSGTTRPNEQFF. CDR3 coding DNA: TGTGCCAGCAGCTATTCCGGGACGACGAGGCCCAATGAGCAGTTCTTC.

This clone was picked up one time. This rearrangement joins TRBV11-2 to TRBJ1-3; D remains ambiguous. Trimming cost V 2 bases and J 4 bases, with 9 bases left between them. Germline CDR1 reads SGHAT; CDR2 reads FQNNGV. The CDR3 length is 14 residues. CDR3 sequence reads: CASSLRLSGNTIYF. The CDR3 coding sequence is TGTGCCAGCAGCTTAAGGCTTTCGGGAAACACCATATATTTT.

V and J are TRBV28 and TRBJ2-1, with D perhaps TRBD2 (5 bases). Germline-derived CDR1 and CDR2 are MDHEN and SYDVKM. Deletions cut 7 bases from V and 0 bases from J, with 10 bases between. This CDR3 has 14 residues. As DNA, the CDR3 is TGTGCCAGCATCCCCGCGGGCTCCTACAATGAGCAGTTCTTC. Protein sequence: CASIPAGSYNEQFF.

This rearrangement joins TRBV2 to TRBJ1-1; no clear D gene. The CDR3 extends over 14 amino acids. Looked up from germline, CDR1 is SNHLY and CDR2 is FYNNEI. The V end was cut by 1 base, the J end by 2 bases, with 8 bases between. CDR3 residues: CASSEGEGNTEAFF. The CDR3 region has the DNA TGTGCCAGCAGTGAAGGGGAAGGAAACACTGAAGCTTTCTTT.

This clone was counted only a few times. This chain links TRBV6-6 with TRBJ2-3; D unresolved. The CDR3 sequence is 12 residues long. CDR1 and CDR2 from the germline V gene are MNHNY and SVGAGI (reference sequence). V was pared by 3 bases and J by 4 bases, with 5 bases between. CDR3 sequence: CASSYGPDTQYF. The CDR3 DNA reads as TGTGCCAGCAGTTATGGCCCAGATACGCAGTATTTT.

This rearrangement joins TRBV9 to TRBJ2-5, with 9 bases matching TRBD1. The J call may be mistaken, given a closer DNA end match to TRBJ2-7. CDR1 is SGDLS, CDR2 YYNGEE, per germline. There are 15 residues in the CDR3. CDR3 amino acids: CASTREGTGWHEQYF. The DNA for the CDR3 is TGTGCCAGCACCCGAGAAGGGACAGGGTGGCACGAGCAGTACTTC.

V gene TRBV19 combines with J gene TRBJ1-5; D is possibly TRBD1 (6 bases). V lost 0 bases to trimming and J lost 1 base, with 13 bases between them. Germline CDR1 LNHDA, CDR2 SQIVND (reference sequence). The CDR3 has 17 residues. Written as DNA, the CDR3 is TGTGCCAGTAGTATAGACCCACAGGGTCTCAGCAATCAGCCCCAGCATTTT. Translated, it gives CASSIDPQGLSNQPQHF.